This T cell receptor beta chain was identified during a study of blood T cell repertoires in COVID-19. Original processing methods: Reference gene primer amplification gave nucleated cell count estimates. Produced via immunoSEQ multiplex PCR; TCRdb's table is partial and in-frame only. D and trimming come from the DNA, and the V and J calls and clone size come from that table. The sample yields some 82,000 clones, about nine tenths seen once. The CDR3 consists of 14 residues. CDR1 is SEHNR and CDR2 is FQNEAQ in the germline V gene (reference sequence). Unmatched junction bases numbered 9, after V lost 9 bases and J lost 2 bases.

The receptor comes from a woman aged 50 to 60 in a cohort sampled during active COVID-19. The sample consisted of peripheral blood. The V and J genes are TRBV7-9 and TRBJ1-2; 7 nucleotides align to TRBD1. CDR3: CASVPGQTNYGYTF. In DNA, the CDR3 is TGTGCCAGTGTACCGGGACAGACCAACTATGGCTACACCTTC. The whole variable domain, filled in from reference TRBV7-9 and TRBJ1-2, reads DTGVSQNPRHKITKRGQNVTFRCDPISEHNRLYWYRQTLGQGPEFLTYFQNEAQLEKSRLLSDRFSAERPKGSFSTLEIQRTEQGDSAMYLCASVPGQTNYGYTFGSGTRLTVV.